A selection of T cell receptor beta chains follows, all from one sample in a study of identical twins. TCRdb reprocessed the 5' RACE reads via MiXCR and lists one record per CDR3 protein. The repertoire holds fewer than 900,000 distinct CDR3 sequences, with 18% as singletons. These records were also assigned to another study, of T cells expressing NK-cell markers.

Sequencing used PBMCs. Receptors were obtained from a woman under 30 in good health. The CDR3 runs from the conserved cysteine through the conserved F or W. The D gene is left open where the match is weak. Clone sizes are given selectively: once, few, many, or a class where the clone is expanded.

CASSLPSGGGNTGELFF | TGTGCCAGCAGTTTACCTAGCGGGGGGGGAAACACCGGGGAGCTGTTTTTT | TRBJ2-2 | TRBV12-3/TRBV12-4 | NA | TRBD2
CASSYSVTGVSKNIQYF | TGTGCCAGCAGTTACTCTGTAACAGGGGTGTCCAAAAACATTCAGTACTTC | TRBJ2-4 | TRBV6-5 | NA | TRBD1
CSARDASGWHGYTF | TGCAGTGCTAGAGATGCCTCGGGGTGGCATGGCTACACCTTC | TRBJ1-2 | TRBV20-1 | few | NA
CASSEGGRGQRETQYF | TGCGCCAGCTCTGAAGGAGGCAGGGGGCAACGAGAGACCCAGTACTTC | TRBJ2-5 | TRBV5-1 | few | TRBD1
CSARKGLQTQYF | TGCAGTGCTAGGAAAGGGTTGCAGACCCAGTACTTC | TRBJ2-5 | TRBV20-1 | NA | NA
CASSPPSLSHEQFF | TGTGCCAGCAGCCCGCCGTCCTTATCCCATGAGCAGTTCTTC | TRBJ2-1 | TRBV7-6 | few | NA
CASRPWGTDTQYF | TGTGCCAGCAGGCCCTGGGGCACAGATACGCAGTATTTT | TRBJ2-3 | TRBV6-5 | few | NA
CSAREDNEQFF | TGCAGTGCTAGAGAGGACAATGAGCAGTTCTTC | TRBJ2-1 | TRBV20-1 | few | NA
CSVQYRRGRNTGELFF | TGCAGCGTCCAATACAGGAGGGGACGAAACACCGGGGAGCTGTTTTTT | TRBJ2-2 | TRBV29-1 | few | NA
CSARDLYEQYF | TGCAGTGCTAGAGATCTCTACGAGCAGTACTTC | TRBJ2-7 | TRBV20-1 | NA | NA
CASSHSRVAGTTDTQYF | TGTGCCAGCAGCCATTCCAGGGTAGCGGGGACCACAGATACGCAGTATTTT | TRBJ2-3 | TRBV3-1 | NA | TRBD2
CASTLGWGYEGDTQYF | TGTGCCAGCACCCTAGGGTGGGGCTACGAGGGAGATACGCAGTATTTT | TRBJ2-3 | TRBV12-3/TRBV12-4 | few | NA
CSVQGLGQPQHF | TGCAGCGTTCAGGGGCTTGGTCAGCCCCAGCATTTT | TRBJ1-5 | TRBV29-1 | NA | NA
CSARTSGSLTDTQYF | TGCAGTGCTAGAACCTCTGGAAGTCTCACAGATACGCAGTATTTT | TRBJ2-3 | TRBV20-1 | few | NA
CASSEGGQDYEQYF | TGTGCCAGCAGCGAGGGGGGACAGGACTACGAGCAGTACTTC | TRBJ2-7 | TRBV9 | NA | TRBD1
CASSPGRNHEQYF | TGCGCCAGCAGCCCGGGACGAAATCACGAGCAGTACTTC | TRBJ2-7 | TRBV5-1 | NA | NA
CAISDRRREGLNEQFF | TGTGCCATCAGTGACCGTCGGCGGGAGGGCCTTAATGAGCAGTTCTTC | TRBJ2-1 | TRBV10-3 | NA | TRBD2
CASTRRLAGGGTYNEQFF | TGTGCCAGCACCCGCCGCCTAGCGGGAGGGGGGACCTACAATGAGCAGTTCTTC | TRBJ2-1 | TRBV6-1 | few | TRBD2
CASSRQAGQGAVYGYTF | TGTGCCAGCAGCCGGCAGGCGGGACAGGGGGCGGTCTATGGCTACACCTTC | TRBJ1-2 | TRBV5-5 | NA | TRBD1
CSASESPYEQYF | TGCAGTGCTTCCGAGTCCCCCTACGAGCAGTACTTC | TRBJ2-7 | TRBV20-1 | many | NA
CASSDTVVTSYEQYF | TGTGCCAGCAGCGACACGGTGGTAACCTCCTACGAGCAGTACTTC | TRBJ2-7 | TRBV11-3 | few | NA
CSATTRTSSGYGYTF | TGCAGTGCTACCACGCGGACATCGAGCGGCTATGGCTACACCTTC | TRBJ1-2 | TRBV20-1 | NA | NA
CSVHRTSEQFF | TGCAGCGTTCACCGGACTTCAGAGCAGTTCTTC | TRBJ2-1 | TRBV29-1 | few | NA
CASSPTGGGLHEQYF | TGTGCCAGCAGCCCTACAGGGGGCGGGCTCCACGAGCAGTACTTC | TRBJ2-7 | TRBV5-5 | NA | TRBD1
CASRHSGARIAKNIQYF | TGTGCCAGCAGACATTCAGGGGCCCGGATAGCCAAAAACATTCAGTACTTC | TRBJ2-4 | TRBV7-2 | few | NA
CASSPLIEQYF | TGTGCCAGCAGCCCCCTGATAGAGCAGTACTTC | TRBJ2-7 | TRBV7-2 | NA | NA
CASSRDYANTGELFF | TGTGCCAGCAGTCGGGACTACGCGAACACCGGGGAGCTGTTTTTT | TRBJ2-2 | TRBV3-1 | few | TRBD2
CASSINVEETQYF | TGTGCCAGTAGTATAAACGTCGAAGAGACCCAGTACTTC | TRBJ2-5 | TRBV19 | NA | NA
CASSQVGRAGANVLTF | TGTGCCAGCAGCCAAGTCGGGCGGGCTGGGGCCAACGTCCTGACTTTC | TRBJ2-6 | TRBV4-2 | NA | NA
CSARVLANRNEQFF | TGCAGTGCTAGGGTACTAGCTAATCGGAATGAGCAGTTCTTC | TRBJ2-1 | TRBV20-1 | NA | NA
CASSLVGLHEQYF | TGCGCCAGCAGCTTAGTAGGTCTCCACGAGCAGTACTTC | TRBJ2-7 | TRBV5-1 | few | NA
CASSQLRSNYGYTF | TGTGCCAGCAGCCAACTACGGTCTAACTATGGCTACACCTTC | TRBJ1-2 | TRBV3-1 | few | NA
CSARGLAGEGDTQYF | TGCAGTGCTAGGGGACTAGCGGGAGAAGGAGATACGCAGTATTTT | TRBJ2-3 | TRBV20-1 | NA | TRBD2
CASSFLGTGDNGYTF | TGTGCCAGCAGCTTTCTAGGGACAGGGGATAATGGCTACACCTTC | TRBJ1-2 | TRBV7-9 | few | TRBD1
CASSQPLAGVGTGELFF | TGCGCCAGCAGCCAACCCCTAGCGGGAGTAGGAACCGGGGAGCTGTTTTTT | TRBJ2-2 | TRBV4-3 | few | TRBD2
CATKGSAGVDIQYF | TGTGCCACCAAGGGGTCGGCGGGGGTAGACATTCAGTACTTC | TRBJ2-4 | TRBV10-3 | NA | TRBD2
CASTQLVTDTQYF | TGTGCCAGCACCCAACTAGTGACAGATACGCAGTATTTT | TRBJ2-3 | TRBV6-6 | once | NA
CASSQNRGPVYEQYF | TGTGCCAGCTCACAAAACAGGGGTCCGGTCTACGAGCAGTACTTC | TRBJ2-7 | TRBV18 | NA | TRBD1
CASSFNYDTDTQYF | TGTGCCAGCAGTTTTAACTATGATACAGATACGCAGTATTTT | TRBJ2-3 | TRBV27 | NA | NA
CSARDVQREMLNEQFF | TGCAGTGCTAGAGACGTACAGCGGGAGATGCTCAATGAGCAGTTCTTC | TRBJ2-1 | TRBV20-1 | NA | TRBD2
CASAWSGETQYF | TGTGCCAGCGCTTGGTCGGGCGAGACCCAGTACTTC | TRBJ2-5 | TRBV7-9 | few | NA
CASSLRGDSSNYGYTF | TGTGCCAGCAGCTTACGGGGGGACTCCAGTAACTATGGCTACACCTTC | TRBJ1-2 | TRBV7-2 | many | NA
CASSLSGTLNEQFF | TGTGCCAGCAGTTTATCCGGGACTCTCAATGAGCAGTTCTTC | TRBJ2-1 | TRBV27 | NA | NA